This entry lists 17 T cell receptor beta chains sequenced from one sample in a study of blood T cell repertoires in COVID-19. Sequencing used immunoSEQ multiplex PCR; TCRdb keeps in-frame clones, though not all of them. The sample shows just under 250,000 clones, about 86% of them seen only once. Sequencing was performed on peripheral blood. These receptors originate from a woman between 25 and 40 years old who had recovered from COVID-19.

V usage is TRBV11-2 and J usage is TRBJ1-2, with 11 bases fitting TRBD1. V was clipped by 5 bases and J by 2 bases; unmatched bases: 10. Germline V CDR1 and CDR2: SGHAT, FQNNGV. The CDR3 runs 17 residues. The CDR3 nucleotides read TGTGCCAGCAGCCCCTCCGGGACAGGGGGGCTGAACTATGGCTACACCTTC. Its protein product is CASSPSGTGGLNYGYTF.

This clone was detected only a few times. J is TRBJ1-1 and V is TRBV3-1 (or the pseudogene TRBV3-2), with a weak D call TRBD1 (5 bases). The germline V gene encodes CDR1 LGHDT and CDR2 YNNKEL (reference sequence). V lost 1 base and J lost 4, with 16 bases in between. The CDR3 runs to 16 residues. CDR3 sequence (DNA): TGTGCCAGCAGCCAAGCGGGCAGGGCGGGGGGCACTGAAGCTTTCTTT. It yields the protein CASSQAGRAGGTEAFF.

The chain is built from TRBV6-2 or TRBV6-3 and TRBJ2-7; maybe TRBD2 (6 bases). The CDR3 runs to 15 residues. V gave up 6 bases and J gave up 4 bases, with 19 bases separating them. From germline, CDR1 is MNHEY and CDR2 SVGEGT. CDR3 coding DNA: TGTGCCAGCAGCCCCAGTGGGACTCGAGGATACGAGCAGTACTTC. This gives the protein CASSPSGTRGYEQYF.

This clone was seen only once. The V gene is TRBV4-2, the J gene TRBJ1-1, with TRBD1 identical over 11 bases. The CDR3 sequence is 15 residues long. CDR1 is LGHNA, CDR2 YNFKEQ, per germline. After removal of 7 bases from V and 4 bases from J, the junction contained 8 bases not matched to a gene. The CDR3, as DNA: TGTGCCAGCAATTCAGGTGGGACAGGGGGCACTGAAGCTTTCTTT. Its translation: CASNSGGTGGTEAFF.

V and J are TRBV6-6 and TRBJ2-3, with TRBD2 identical over 14 bases. The CDR3 loop spans 16 amino acids. V gave up 5 bases and J gave up 6 bases; unmatched junction bases: 7. Per germline, CDR1 MNHNY and CDR2 SVGAGI (reference sequence). In nucleotides, the CDR3 is TGTGCCAGCAGTCCGACTAGCGGGGGGGCCGGGGATACGCAGTATTTT. Amino acid sequence: CASSPTSGGAGDTQYF.

The chain is built from TRBV28 and TRBJ2-1; no clear D gene. Germline CDR1 and CDR2: MDHEN and SYDVKM. V lost 6 bases and J 4 bases, leaving 4 bases between the germline ends. The CDR3 extends over 11 amino acids. The CDR3 loop reads CASRYYNEQFF. The DNA for the CDR3 is TGTGCCAGCAGGTATTACAATGAGCAGTTCTTC.

This clone was seen once. This sequence joins TRBV12-3 or TRBV12-4 and TRBJ1-2, with D tentatively TRBD1 (6 bases). The CDR3 length is 13 residues. The V gene lost 5 bases and the J gene lost 4 bases, with 11 bases spanning the gap. CDR3 DNA: TGTGCCAGCAGTCCAGCAGGGGCCTATGGCTACACCTTC. This gives the protein CASSPAGAYGYTF.

The chain employs TRBV7-9 and TRBJ2-3, with TRBD2 as a possible D gene (7 bases). Germline V gene data show CDR1 as SEHNR and CDR2 as FQNEAQ (reference sequence). The CDR3 has 15 residues. The V end was cut by 7 bases, the J end by 0 bases, with 14 bases between. Here the CDR3 DNA reads TGTGCCAGCACCGTACGGGGGGCTAGCACAGATACGCAGTATTTT. Translation gives CASTVRGASTDTQYF.

V and J are TRBV6-5 and TRBJ2-5, with a weak D call TRBD1 (5 bases). V lost 8 bases, J lost 7 bases, and 23 bases lay in between. The CDR3 is 15 residues long. Germline V gives CDR1 MNHEY, CDR2 SVGAGI. The CDR3 reads CASGPGQGIFGTQYF. CDR3 nucleotide sequence: TGTGCCAGCGGCCCCGGACAAGGCATCTTTGGGACCCAGTACTTC.

The chain is built from TRBV5-1 and TRBJ1-4; D unclear. The CDR3 sequence is 14 residues long. Germline CDR1 SGHRS, CDR2 YFSETQ. V gave up 4 bases and J gave up 0 bases, with 7 bases separating them. CDR3 bases: TGCGCCAGCAGCCTCGGGGCAACTAATGAAAAACTGTTTTTT. It encodes CASSLGATNEKLFF.

The V gene is TRBV11-2, the J gene TRBJ2-7; the match to TRBD2 covers 8 bases. Germline trimming cut 9 bases from V and 1 base from J; bases unmatched to any gene: 8. The germline gives CDR1 SGHAT, CDR2 FQNNGV. This CDR3 spans 14 amino acids. The CDR3 is CASGGGPSSYEQYF. For the CDR3, the DNA is TGTGCCAGTGGCGGGGGGCCCTCTTCCTACGAGCAGTACTTC.

The V and J genes are TRBV9 and TRBJ2-3; a weak D match, TRBD1 (7 bases). The germline V gene encodes CDR1 SGDLS and CDR2 YYNGEE. Between the trimmed V and J ends, which lost 0 bases and 2 bases, there was a span of 10 bases. This CDR3 region has 15 residues. The CDR3 bases are TGTGCCAGCAGCGTAGCAGGGGGGCTCACAGATACGCAGTATTTT. It codes for CASSVAGGLTDTQYF.

This clone appeared once. The chain carries TRBV27 and TRBJ2-3, with 9 bases identical to TRBD1. The CDR3 spans 15 residues. The V gene's germline CDR1 is MNHEY and CDR2 SMNVEV (reference sequence). Trimming at V came to 9 bases and at J to 3 bases, leaving 10 bases not matched to a gene. The CDR3 here is CARARDRDRTDTQYF. CDR3 nucleotide sequence: TGTGCCAGAGCTAGGGACAGGGATCGTACAGATACGCAGTATTTT.

This clone was found a few times. The chain has TRBV24-1 and TRBJ2-2; TRBD2 agrees at 12 bases. CDR3 length: 16 residues. Per germline, CDR1 KGHDR and CDR2 SFDVKD. Trimming at V came to 4 bases and at J to 6 bases, leaving 5 bases not matched to a gene. CDR3 bases: TGTGCCACCAGTGACAATCCTAGCGGGGGGGCCGGGGAGCTGTTTTTT. Translating gives CATSDNPSGGAGELFF.

The rearrangement uses TRBV11-2 and TRBJ1-3, with 7 nucleotides matching TRBD1. CDR3 length: 13 residues. CDR1 and CDR2 (germline): SGHAT, FQNNGV. After removal of 5 bases from V and 16 bases from J, the junction contained 14 bases not matched to a gene. CDR3 DNA: TGTGCCAGCAGCCCCGGGACCCAGGCCAGGGGGTATTTT. Its protein is CASSPGTQARGYF.

This chain connects TRBV6-5 to TRBJ1-1; 7 bases line up with TRBD1. CDR3 size: 16 residues. Germline CDR1 is MNHEY and CDR2 is SVGAGI. The J segment lost 0 bases and the V segment lost 2 bases, leaving 6 bases of the junction unmatched. The CDR3 protein is CASSYRGRGMNTEAFF. The CDR3 region has the DNA TGTGCCAGCAGTTACAGGGGGCGAGGAATGAACACTGAAGCTTTCTTT.

At least ten counts were recorded for this clone. The sample holds other DNA sequences that translate to the same CDR3. This chain links TRBV3-1 (or the pseudogene TRBV3-2) with TRBJ1-2, with D perhaps TRBD1 (5 bases). Germline CDR1 and CDR2: LGHDT and YNNKEL (reference sequence). The CDR3 loop spans 15 amino acids. The V and J ends lost 2 bases and 8 bases respectively, with 18 bases between them. The CDR3: CASSQSDRMMRGYTF. Written as DNA, the CDR3 is TGTGCCAGCAGCCAATCTGACAGAATGATGAGAGGCTACACCTTC.